This record concerns one TCR beta chain sequence. No antigen is known for it. Sample-barcoded 5' priming and a J-beta primer mix drove a second PCR of about 6 to 12 cycles. Template switching added a 12-random-nucleotide identifier to every cDNA molecule. TCRdb passed the 5' RACE reads through MiXCR, listing each CDR3 protein once. The table lists 1.5 million to 2 million distinct CDR3 sequences, approximately 50% of them singletons. These data come from a study of blood T cells in healthy people across ages. Whole-study results and caveats: The long-lived group displayed more naive CD4+ cells, plus higher diversity, than the aged donors did. The lack of PBMC sorting stopped any conclusive naive versus antigen-experienced comparison.

The CDR3 sequence is 13 residues long. Germline CDR1 LGHNA, CDR2 YSLEER. The V segment lost 3 bases and the J segment 8 bases; nucleotides outside the gene matches: 3. The sequence came from a woman between 40 and 50 years old in good health. The sample comprised blood. The rearrangement uses TRBV4-3 and TRBJ2-1; 8 bases fit TRBD2. The CDR3 region has the DNA TGCGCCAGCAGCCAGGTACTAGCGGATGAGCAGTTCTTC. It yields the protein CASSQVLADEQFF.